These T cell receptor beta chains were read from a single sample in a study of blood T cell repertoires in COVID-19. The table came from immunoSEQ multiplex PCR; TCRdb's copy has only in-frame clones and leaves some out. The sample shows roughly 350,000 clones, about 89% of them seen only once. The source material was peripheral blood. The source is a woman aged 50 to 60 with COVID-19, enrolled during active disease. Each CDR3 is given with its conserved first and last residue. The order of the fields is clone size, D gene, J gene, V gene, CDR3 length, CDR3 DNA, CDR3 protein. A D gene is named only where the DNA matches it firmly. Expanded clones are given a class, and other clones once, few, many or no size at all.

clone size: .
D gene: TRBD1
J gene: TRBJ2-7
V gene: TRBV7-6
CDR3 length: 15
CDR3 DNA: TGTGCCAGCAGCTTAGGCTGGACAGGATCCGACGAGCAGTACTTC
CDR3 protein: CASSLGWTGSDEQYF

clone size: .
D gene: .
J gene: TRBJ1-1
V gene: TRBV6-5
CDR3 length: 15
CDR3 DNA: TGTGCCAGCACCAAACACTTGGGGCGGAACACTGAAGCTTTCTTT
CDR3 protein: CASTKHLGRNTEAFF

clone size: .
D gene: .
J gene: TRBJ2-2
V gene: TRBV7-9
CDR3 length: 18
CDR3 DNA: TGTGCCAGCAGCTCCCCGGCGGGGTCAGCGGTGAACACCGGGGAGCTGTTTTTT
CDR3 protein: CASSSPAGSAVNTGELFF

clone size: .
D gene: .
J gene: TRBJ1-4
V gene: TRBV11-3
CDR3 length: 14
CDR3 DNA: TGTGCCAGCAGCCCAGTTGGTTTTAATGAAAAACTGTTTTTT
CDR3 protein: CASSPVGFNEKLFF

clone size: .
D gene: TRBD2
J gene: TRBJ2-1
V gene: TRBV5-1
CDR3 length: 15
CDR3 DNA: TGCGCCAGCAGCCAAAGCGGGACTTCCTACAATGAGCAGTTCTTC
CDR3 protein: CASSQSGTSYNEQFF

clone size: .
D gene: .
J gene: TRBJ2-7
V gene: TRBV5-1
CDR3 length: 15
CDR3 DNA: TGCGCCAGCAGCTTAACAACAGGGAACATCTACGAGCAGTACTTC
CDR3 protein: CASSLTTGNIYEQYF

clone size: .
D gene: .
J gene: TRBJ2-1
V gene: TRBV18
CDR3 length: 15
CDR3 DNA: TGTGCCAGCAAACCTCAGGGGAGCTCCTACAATGAGCAGTTCTTC
CDR3 protein: CASKPQGSSYNEQFF

clone size: .
D gene: TRBD2
J gene: TRBJ2-3
V gene: TRBV5-1
CDR3 length: 16
CDR3 DNA: TGCGCCAGCAGCGCGACTAGCGGGATCTCTACAGATACGCAGTATTTT
CDR3 protein: CASSATSGISTDTQYF

clone size: .
D gene: .
J gene: TRBJ1-5
V gene: TRBV11-2
CDR3 length: 13
CDR3 DNA: TGTGCCAGCAGCCGAACAACCTATCAGCCCCAGCATTTT
CDR3 protein: CASSRTTYQPQHF

clone size: .
D gene: .
J gene: TRBJ1-3
V gene: TRBV9
CDR3 length: 17
CDR3 DNA: TGTGCCAGCAGCGTACAGGAGCAGGGCTTCTCTGGAAACACCATATATTTT
CDR3 protein: CASSVQEQGFSGNTIYF

clone size: .
D gene: TRBD2
J gene: TRBJ2-7
V gene: TRBV19
CDR3 length: 16
CDR3 DNA: TGTGCCAGTAGCACGGGACTAGCGGGAAGCTCCTACGAGCAGTACTTC
CDR3 protein: CASSTGLAGSSYEQYF

clone size: .
D gene: .
J gene: TRBJ1-1
V gene: TRBV25-1
CDR3 length: 17
CDR3 DNA: TGTGCCAGCAGTGTCACCGGGACTGCTGGGGGAGGAACTGAAGCTTTCTTT
CDR3 protein: CASSVTGTAGGGTEAFF

clone size: .
D gene: TRBD1
J gene: TRBJ2-7
V gene: TRBV30
CDR3 length: 19
CDR3 DNA: TGTGCCTGGGGGGTCCTCGTAGTTTCACAGGGGGCTATCGGCTACGAGCAGTACTTC
CDR3 protein: CAWGVLVVSQGAIGYEQYF

clone size: .
D gene: .
J gene: TRBJ2-3
V gene: TRBV11-2
CDR3 length: 15
CDR3 DNA: TGTGCCAGCAGCCCTCAGGGGAAAGGCACAGATACGCAGTATTTT
CDR3 protein: CASSPQGKGTDTQYF

clone size: .
D gene: .
J gene: TRBJ1-2
V gene: TRBV27
CDR3 length: 12
CDR3 DNA: TGTGCCAGCAGTGAAAGGGGCCGGCAATCGCACTTC
CDR3 protein: CASSERGRQSHF

clone size: .
D gene: .
J gene: TRBJ2-1
V gene: TRBV30
CDR3 length: 13
CDR3 DNA: TGTGCCTGGAGTGGAAACTACTACAATGAGCAGTTCTTC
CDR3 protein: CAWSGNYYNEQFF

clone size: .
D gene: .
J gene: TRBJ1-1
V gene: TRBV7-9
CDR3 length: 13
CDR3 DNA: TGTGCCAGCACTCTACGGGGGGGCACTGAAGCTTTCTTT
CDR3 protein: CASTLRGGTEAFF

clone size: .
D gene: TRBD2
J gene: TRBJ2-1
V gene: TRBV15
CDR3 length: 18
CDR3 DNA: TGTGCCACCAGCAGTTTTCTAGCGGGAGGGCCCTTTATCAATGAGCAGTTCTTC
CDR3 protein: CATSSFLAGGPFINEQFF

clone size: .
D gene: .
J gene: TRBJ2-6
V gene: TRBV18
CDR3 length: 18
CDR3 DNA: TGTGCCAGCTCACCAAACCTCGGAGGAGGGAATGGGGCCAACGTCCTGACTTTC
CDR3 protein: CASSPNLGGGNGANVLTF

clone size: few
D gene: .
J gene: TRBJ1-5
V gene: TRBV5-1
CDR3 length: 14
CDR3 DNA: TGCGCCAGCAGCTTTAGCAGGGAAATCCAGCCCCAGCATTTT
CDR3 protein: CASSFSREIQPQHF

clone size: .
D gene: .
J gene: TRBJ2-7
V gene: TRBV18
CDR3 length: 15
CDR3 DNA: TGTGCCAGCTCGCAGTTCAATGACGGGATCTACGAGCAGTACTTC
CDR3 protein: CASSQFNDGIYEQYF

clone size: .
D gene: TRBD2
J gene: TRBJ2-1
V gene: TRBV11-2
CDR3 length: 16
CDR3 DNA: TGTGCCAGCAGCATGACTAGCGGAGACTCCTACAATGAGCAGTTCTTC
CDR3 protein: CASSMTSGDSYNEQFF

clone size: .
D gene: TRBD1
J gene: TRBJ2-7
V gene: TRBV7-8
CDR3 length: 17
CDR3 DNA: TGTGCCAGCAGCCTGCCCCTCAGGGGGCCCGACTCCTACGAGCAGTACTTC
CDR3 protein: CASSLPLRGPDSYEQYF

clone size: few
D gene: TRBD1
J gene: TRBJ2-5
V gene: TRBV5-4
CDR3 length: 16
CDR3 DNA: TGTGCCAGCAGCTTGGGCGACAGGGGGCGGAAAGAGACCCAGTACTTC
CDR3 protein: CASSLGDRGRKETQYF

clone size: .
D gene: .
J gene: TRBJ2-1
V gene: TRBV4-1
CDR3 length: 12
CDR3 DNA: TGCGCCAGCAGCCAAGATCCTACAGCGCAGTTCTTC
CDR3 protein: CASSQDPTAQFF

clone size: .
D gene: .
J gene: TRBJ2-5
V gene: TRBV24-1
CDR3 length: 15
CDR3 DNA: TGTGCCACCAGTGATCCGCGGGACCCCCCGAGAGTCCAGTACTTC
CDR3 protein: CATSDPRDPPRVQYF

clone size: once
D gene: .
J gene: TRBJ2-2
V gene: TRBV5-1
CDR3 length: 15
CDR3 DNA: TGCGCCAGCAGCCCGGATCTGGGGGCGACCGGGGAGCTGTTTTTT
CDR3 protein: CASSPDLGATGELFF

clone size: .
D gene: TRBD1
J gene: TRBJ2-7
V gene: TRBV10-1
CDR3 length: 14
CDR3 DNA: TGCGCCAGCATCTACCTCTGGGACAGGAGTTCGCAGTACTTC
CDR3 protein: CASIYLWDRSSQYF

clone size: .
D gene: TRBD1
J gene: TRBJ2-3
V gene: TRBV7-2
CDR3 length: 14
CDR3 DNA: TGTGCCAGCAGCTTTTCCAGGGGGACAGATACGCAGTATTTT
CDR3 protein: CASSFSRGTDTQYF

clone size: .
D gene: TRBD1
J gene: TRBJ2-2
V gene: TRBV5-1
CDR3 length: 15
CDR3 DNA: TGCGCCAGCAGCGGGCGGACAGGGGCCACCGGGGAGCTGTTTTTT
CDR3 protein: CASSGRTGATGELFF

clone size: .
D gene: TRBD1
J gene: TRBJ1-1
V gene: TRBV29-1
CDR3 length: 12
CDR3 DNA: TGCAGCGTTGAAACGACAGGGACTGAAGCTTTCTTT
CDR3 protein: CSVETTGTEAFF

clone size: .
D gene: .
J gene: TRBJ1-5
V gene: TRBV27
CDR3 length: 18
CDR3 DNA: TGTGCCAGCAGTTCCCCACGGGGAACCACGAGGTGGAATCAGCCCCAGCATTTT
CDR3 protein: CASSSPRGTTRWNQPQHF

clone size: .
D gene: .
J gene: TRBJ2-7
V gene: TRBV5-1
CDR3 length: 14
CDR3 DNA: TGCGCCAGCAGCCGTTACCTGAGCATACGGGAGCAGTACTTC
CDR3 protein: CASSRYLSIREQYF

clone size: .
D gene: TRBD2
J gene: TRBJ2-3
V gene: TRBV7-9
CDR3 length: 15
CDR3 DNA: TGTGCCAGCAGCTTTTTAGCGGGATCGACAGATACGCAGTATTTT
CDR3 protein: CASSFLAGSTDTQYF

clone size: .
D gene: .
J gene: TRBJ2-1
V gene: TRBV12-3/TRBV12-4
CDR3 length: 10
CDR3 DNA: TGTGCCAGCAGCAACAATGAGCAGTTCTTC
CDR3 protein: CASSNNEQFF

clone size: once
D gene: TRBD2
J gene: TRBJ2-5
V gene: TRBV3-1/TRBV3-2
CDR3 length: 17
CDR3 DNA: TGTGCCAGCAGCCAACGGAGGGGGTCTAGCGGGACGGAGACCCAGTACTTC
CDR3 protein: CASSQRRGSSGTETQYF

clone size: .
D gene: .
J gene: TRBJ1-5
V gene: TRBV6-6
CDR3 length: 15
CDR3 DNA: TGTGCCAGCAGTGCCCGAGGGGGTCGTGGTCAGCCCCAGCATTTT
CDR3 protein: CASSARGGRGQPQHF